These T cell receptor beta chains were read from a single sample in a study of multiple sclerosis patients with progressive multifocal leukoencephalopathy. Sequencing used immunoSEQ multiplex PCR; TCRdb keeps in-frame clones, though not all of them. The sample has roughly 34,000 clones, around nine tenths seen once. Sequenced: PBMCs. These receptors were collected from a human donor with multiple sclerosis. CDR3s include the opening cysteine and the closing phenylalanine or tryptophan. The D gene is left open where the match is weak. Part of the rows lack a size; the others show once, few, many or a class for expanded clones.

abundance: .
j_gene: TRBJ1-3
v_gene: TRBV28
d_gene: .
CDR3aa: CASSSGGLGNTIYF
CDR3nt: TGTGCCAGCAGTTCTGGAGGGTTAGGGAACACCATATATTTT

abundance: .
j_gene: TRBJ1-1
v_gene: TRBV29-1
d_gene: .
CDR3aa: CSVGGQLNTEAFF
CDR3nt: TGCAGCGTTGGAGGGCAGCTGAACACTGAAGCTTTCTTT

abundance: .
j_gene: TRBJ1-1
v_gene: TRBV11-2
d_gene: TRBD1
CDR3aa: CASSFGQDTEAFF
CDR3nt: TGTGCCAGCAGCTTCGGACAGGACACTGAAGCTTTCTTT

abundance: .
j_gene: TRBJ1-5
v_gene: TRBV5-6
d_gene: .
CDR3aa: CASSFWTVSNQPQHF
CDR3nt: TGTGCCAGCAGCTTTTGGACAGTGAGTAATCAGCCCCAGCATTTT

abundance: .
j_gene: TRBJ2-7
v_gene: TRBV6-5
d_gene: .
CDR3aa: CASSYLLGGEQYF
CDR3nt: TGTGCCAGCAGTTACCTTCTAGGCGGCGAGCAGTACTTC

abundance: .
j_gene: TRBJ1-2
v_gene: TRBV6-1
d_gene: .
CDR3aa: CASSEAEALGGYTF
CDR3nt: TGTGCCAGCAGTGAAGCTGAGGCCCTAGGCGGCTACACCTTC

abundance: .
j_gene: TRBJ1-1
v_gene: TRBV6-5
d_gene: .
CDR3aa: CASSYSIPSLAEAFF
CDR3nt: TGTGCCAGCAGTTACTCAATTCCCAGTTTGGCTGAAGCTTTCTTT

abundance: .
j_gene: TRBJ2-7
v_gene: TRBV9
d_gene: .
CDR3aa: CASSVSGKGISEQYF
CDR3nt: TGTGCCAGCAGCGTATCGGGTAAGGGTATATCCGAGCAGTACTTC

abundance: .
j_gene: TRBJ1-1
v_gene: TRBV5-4
d_gene: .
CDR3aa: CASSTTGHLAGGTEAFF
CDR3nt: TGTGCCAGCAGCACCACGGGACATTTGGCGGGGGGGACTGAAGCTTTCTTT

abundance: .
j_gene: TRBJ2-1
v_gene: TRBV27
d_gene: TRBD2
CDR3aa: CASSWLRAGGGNEQFF
CDR3nt: TGTGCCAGCAGTTGGCTTAGGGCGGGAGGGGGTAATGAGCAGTTCTTC

abundance: .
j_gene: TRBJ1-1
v_gene: TRBV28
d_gene: .
CDR3aa: CASRADTEAFF
CDR3nt: TGTGCCAGCAGGGCGGACACTGAAGCTTTCTTT

abundance: .
j_gene: TRBJ2-1
v_gene: TRBV19
d_gene: TRBD2
CDR3aa: CASTPVAGVASEQFF
CDR3nt: TGTGCCAGTACCCCCGTAGCGGGAGTGGCTAGCGAGCAGTTCTTC

abundance: .
j_gene: TRBJ2-7
v_gene: TRBV4-3
d_gene: TRBD1
CDR3aa: CASSQDRQGYEQYF
CDR3nt: TGCGCCAGCAGCCAAGACCGACAGGGCTACGAGCAGTACTTC

abundance: .
j_gene: TRBJ1-5
v_gene: TRBV6-1
d_gene: .
CDR3aa: CASSEVTAALGQPQHF
CDR3nt: TGTGCCAGCAGTGAAGTGACAGCCGCGTTAGGGCAGCCCCAGCATTTT

abundance: .
j_gene: TRBJ1-5
v_gene: TRBV6-5
d_gene: .
CDR3aa: CASSQGGNQPQHF
CDR3nt: TGTGCCAGCAGCCAGGGTGGAAATCAGCCCCAGCATTTT

abundance: .
j_gene: TRBJ2-7
v_gene: TRBV6-1
d_gene: .
CDR3aa: CASSLAWADEQYF
CDR3nt: TGTGCCAGCAGTCTAGCATGGGCCGACGAGCAGTACTTC

abundance: .
j_gene: TRBJ1-2
v_gene: TRBV2
d_gene: .
CDR3aa: CASSPDSDGYTF
CDR3nt: TGTGCCAGCAGTCCGGACAGCGATGGCTACACCTTC

abundance: few
j_gene: TRBJ2-3
v_gene: TRBV6-4
d_gene: .
CDR3aa: CASSGTDGGTDTQYF
CDR3nt: TGTGCCAGCAGTGGGACAGACGGGGGCACAGATACGCAGTATTTT

abundance: .
j_gene: TRBJ1-4
v_gene: TRBV5-6
d_gene: .
CDR3aa: CASSTLDSPSNEKLFF
CDR3nt: TGTGCCAGCAGCACTCTGGACAGTCCGTCTAATGAAAAACTGTTTTTT

abundance: .
j_gene: TRBJ2-7
v_gene: TRBV27
d_gene: TRBD1
CDR3aa: CASADRGIYEQYF
CDR3nt: TGTGCCAGCGCGGACAGGGGGATCTACGAGCAGTACTTC

abundance: .
j_gene: TRBJ2-7
v_gene: TRBV7-2
d_gene: .
CDR3aa: CASSRGIAYEQYF
CDR3nt: TGTGCCAGCAGCCGGGGCATAGCCTACGAGCAGTACTTC

abundance: .
j_gene: TRBJ1-3
v_gene: TRBV28
d_gene: .
CDR3aa: CASSPNEGLTGTIYF
CDR3nt: TGTGCCAGCAGTCCCAACGAAGGACTGACAGGCACCATATATTTT

abundance: .
j_gene: TRBJ2-1
v_gene: TRBV28
d_gene: .
CDR3aa: CASSFERDRGIEQFF
CDR3nt: TGTGCCAGCAGTTTTGAGAGGGACCGGGGGATAGAGCAGTTCTTC

abundance: .
j_gene: TRBJ2-3
v_gene: TRBV5-4
d_gene: TRBD2
CDR3aa: CASSAGLAGVEQYF
CDR3nt: TGTGCCAGCAGCGCGGGACTAGCGGGAGTGGAGCAGTATTTT

abundance: .
j_gene: TRBJ2-7
v_gene: TRBV29-1
d_gene: .
CDR3aa: CSAIEGVIYEQYF
CDR3nt: TGCAGCGCCATCGAGGGGGTAATCTACGAGCAGTACTTC

abundance: .
j_gene: TRBJ1-1
v_gene: TRBV29-1
d_gene: .
CDR3aa: CSVDRGRTEAFF
CDR3nt: TGCAGCGTTGATAGGGGTCGTACTGAAGCTTTCTTT

abundance: .
j_gene: TRBJ2-4
v_gene: TRBV9
d_gene: TRBD2
CDR3aa: CASSVDGGLAGGWGAVKNIQYF
CDR3nt: TGTGCCAGCAGCGTAGACGGTGGACTAGCGGGAGGTTGGGGGGCCGTCAAAAACATTCAGTACTTC

abundance: .
j_gene: TRBJ1-1
v_gene: TRBV5-4
d_gene: TRBD1
CDR3aa: CASSVTGPGTEAFF
CDR3nt: TGTGCCAGCAGCGTGACAGGGCCGGGAACTGAAGCTTTCTTT

abundance: .
j_gene: TRBJ2-3
v_gene: TRBV21-1
d_gene: .
CDR3aa: CASSKNPGQGPDTQYF
CDR3nt: TGTGCCAGCAGCAAAAATCCGGGACAGGGACCAGATACGCAGTATTTT

abundance: .
j_gene: TRBJ2-3
v_gene: TRBV7-9
d_gene: TRBD2
CDR3aa: CASSPPLGVLAGGPYTQYF
CDR3nt: TGTGCCAGCAGCCCACCCCTTGGAGTACTAGCGGGAGGGCCATATACGCAGTATTTT

abundance: .
j_gene: TRBJ1-4
v_gene: TRBV18
d_gene: .
CDR3aa: CASSPQARWEKLFF
CDR3nt: TGTGCCAGCTCACCACAGGCCAGGTGGGAAAAACTGTTTTTT

abundance: .
j_gene: TRBJ1-3
v_gene: TRBV7-8
d_gene: TRBD1
CDR3aa: CASSLDRGFGNTIYF
CDR3nt: TGTGCCAGCAGCTTGGACAGGGGATTTGGAAACACCATATATTTT

abundance: .
j_gene: TRBJ2-1
v_gene: TRBV18
d_gene: .
CDR3aa: CASSPIDSYNEQFF
CDR3nt: TGTGCCAGCTCACCAATCGACTCCTACAATGAGCAGTTCTTC

abundance: .
j_gene: TRBJ2-7
v_gene: TRBV7-2
d_gene: .
CDR3aa: CASSSGQTYEQYF
CDR3nt: TGTGCCAGCAGCTCCGGACAGACCTACGAGCAGTACTTC

abundance: once
j_gene: TRBJ2-7
v_gene: TRBV28
d_gene: TRBD2
CDR3aa: CASSGGLAANIEQYF
CDR3nt: TGTGCCAGCAGTGGGGGACTAGCGGCGAATATCGAGCAGTACTTC

abundance: .
j_gene: TRBJ1-5
v_gene: TRBV10-3
d_gene: TRBD1
CDR3aa: CAISESAGQGAGEPQHF
CDR3nt: TGTGCCATCAGTGAGTCCGCGGGACAGGGGGCTGGGGAGCCCCAGCATTTT

abundance: .
j_gene: TRBJ2-3
v_gene: TRBV5-1
d_gene: TRBD1
CDR3aa: CASSLGGQGATDTQYF
CDR3nt: TGCGCCAGCAGCTTGGGGGGACAGGGGGCCACAGATACGCAGTATTTT

abundance: .
j_gene: TRBJ1-2
v_gene: TRBV14
d_gene: .
CDR3aa: CASSAFGSYGYTF
CDR3nt: TGTGCCAGCAGCGCCTTCGGAAGCTATGGCTACACCTTC

abundance: .
j_gene: TRBJ1-1
v_gene: TRBV6-5
d_gene: .
CDR3aa: CASSYSTTGNTEAFF
CDR3nt: TGTGCCAGCAGTTACTCCACCACAGGGAACACTGAAGCTTTCTTT

abundance: .
j_gene: TRBJ2-1
v_gene: TRBV6-5
d_gene: .
CDR3aa: CASSRGLLAYEQFF
CDR3nt: TGTGCCAGCAGCCGGGGACTTTTGGCGTATGAGCAGTTCTTC

abundance: .
j_gene: TRBJ2-7
v_gene: TRBV27
d_gene: TRBD1
CDR3aa: CASSHPTFGQGPSYEQYF
CDR3nt: TGTGCCAGCAGTCACCCTACATTCGGACAGGGACCCTCCTACGAGCAGTACTTC

abundance: .
j_gene: TRBJ2-7
v_gene: TRBV19
d_gene: .
CDR3aa: CASSIRTGEALTWGYEQYF
CDR3nt: TGTGCCAGTAGTATCAGGACCGGGGAGGCCCTAACATGGGGCTACGAGCAGTACTTC

abundance: .
j_gene: TRBJ1-1
v_gene: TRBV5-4
d_gene: TRBD1
CDR3aa: CASSSGTDTEAFF
CDR3nt: TGTGCCAGCAGCTCAGGGACAGACACTGAAGCTTTCTTT

abundance: .
j_gene: TRBJ2-5
v_gene: TRBV7-3
d_gene: .
CDR3aa: CASSLNGRETQYF
CDR3nt: TGTGCCAGCAGCTTAAATGGGCGGGAGACCCAGTACTTC

abundance: .
j_gene: TRBJ1-5
v_gene: TRBV6-1
d_gene: .
CDR3aa: CASREQSNQPQHF
CDR3nt: TGTGCCAGCAGGGAACAGAGCAATCAGCCCCAGCATTTT

abundance: .
j_gene: TRBJ2-1
v_gene: TRBV2
d_gene: .
CDR3aa: CASSERLQNFWNEQFF
CDR3nt: TGTGCCAGCAGTGAACGTTTACAGAACTTCTGGAATGAGCAGTTCTTC

abundance: .
j_gene: TRBJ1-2
v_gene: TRBV2
d_gene: .
CDR3aa: CATSLLGAPYGYTF
CDR3nt: TGTGCCACCTCACTCCTGGGGGCCCCTTATGGCTACACCTTC

abundance: .
j_gene: TRBJ2-1
v_gene: TRBV5-1
d_gene: TRBD1
CDR3aa: CASSLGDRGHDWTRSNEQFF
CDR3nt: TGCGCCAGCAGCTTGGGGGACAGGGGCCACGACTGGACTAGGAGCAATGAGCAGTTCTTC

abundance: .
j_gene: TRBJ2-5
v_gene: TRBV5-4
d_gene: .
CDR3aa: CASSSSSAETQYF
CDR3nt: TGTGCCAGCAGTTCTTCTAGCGCAGAGACCCAGTACTTC

abundance: .
j_gene: TRBJ1-1
v_gene: TRBV6-1
d_gene: .
CDR3aa: CASMGNTEAFF
CDR3nt: TGTGCCAGCATGGGCAACACTGAAGCTTTCTTT

abundance: .
j_gene: TRBJ1-4
v_gene: TRBV11-2
d_gene: .
CDR3aa: CASSLGSELFF
CDR3nt: TGTGCCAGCAGCTTAGGCTCTGAACTGTTTTTT

abundance: .
j_gene: TRBJ1-1
v_gene: TRBV27
d_gene: .
CDR3aa: CASRSAGINTEAFF
CDR3nt: TGTGCCAGCAGATCCGCGGGGATAAACACTGAAGCTTTCTTT

abundance: .
j_gene: TRBJ1-5
v_gene: TRBV19
d_gene: .
CDR3aa: CASSGLDRPHQPQHF
CDR3nt: TGTGCCAGTAGTGGACTTGACAGACCTCATCAGCCCCAGCATTTT

abundance: .
j_gene: TRBJ1-4
v_gene: TRBV18
d_gene: .
CDR3aa: CASSGTANEKLFF
CDR3nt: TGTGCCAGCTCCGGGACGGCTAATGAAAAACTGTTTTTT